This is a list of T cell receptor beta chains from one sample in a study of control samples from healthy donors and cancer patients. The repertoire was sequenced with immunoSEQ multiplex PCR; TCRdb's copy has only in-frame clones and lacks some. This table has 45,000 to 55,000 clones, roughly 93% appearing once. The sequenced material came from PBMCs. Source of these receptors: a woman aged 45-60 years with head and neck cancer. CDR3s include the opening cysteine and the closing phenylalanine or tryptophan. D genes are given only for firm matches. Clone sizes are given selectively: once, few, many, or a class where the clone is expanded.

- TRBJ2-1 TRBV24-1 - CATSDSGGPYNEQFF TGTGCCACCAGTGATTCCGGGGGCCCCTACAATGAGCAGTTCTTC
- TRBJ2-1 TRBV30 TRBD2 CAWSLWLSGRVGEQFF TGTGCCTGGAGCCTCTGGTTGAGCGGGAGGGTTGGTGAGCAGTTCTTC
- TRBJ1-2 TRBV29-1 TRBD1 CSVDLQGATNYGYTF TGCAGCGTCGACTTACAGGGGGCTACTAACTATGGCTACACCTTC
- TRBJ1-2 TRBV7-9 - CASSLARAPHYGYTF TGTGCCAGCAGCTTAGCCAGGGCGCCTCACTATGGCTACACCTTC
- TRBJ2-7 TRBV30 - CAWAEGRGRDEQYF TGTGCCTGGGCGGAAGGCAGGGGGAGGGACGAGCAGTACTTC
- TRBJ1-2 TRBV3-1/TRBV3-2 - CASSPDDRSYGYTF TGTGCCAGCAGCCCAGATGACAGGAGCTATGGCTACACCTTC
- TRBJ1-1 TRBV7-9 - CASSSRAGDEAFF TGTGCCAGCAGCTCCCGGGCGGGGGATGAAGCTTTCTTT
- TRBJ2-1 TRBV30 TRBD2 CAWRGLAENNEQFF TGTGCCTGGAGGGGACTAGCGGAAAACAATGAGCAGTTCTTC
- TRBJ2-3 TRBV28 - CASSFLGDTQYF TGTGCCAGCAGTTTTCTTGGAGATACGCAGTATTTT
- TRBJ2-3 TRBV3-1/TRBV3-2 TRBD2 CASSQDLIAGATDTQYF TGTGCCAGCAGCCAAGATCTAATAGCGGGGGCAACAGATACGCAGTATTTT
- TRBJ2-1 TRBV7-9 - CASELPFRTSRNEQFF TGTGCCAGCGAGTTGCCCTTTAGGACTTCCCGGAATGAGCAGTTCTTC
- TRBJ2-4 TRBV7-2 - CASSPQGSTKNIQYF TGTGCCAGCAGCCCTCAGGGTTCGACCAAAAACATTCAGTACTTC
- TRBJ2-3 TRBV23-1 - CASSLDPESFTDTQYF TGCGCCAGCAGTCTGGATCCTGAAAGCTTCACAGATACGCAGTATTTT
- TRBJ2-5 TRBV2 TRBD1 CASRLQQGWQETQYF TGTGCCAGCAGGCTACAACAGGGGTGGCAAGAGACCCAGTACTTC
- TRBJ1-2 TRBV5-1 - CASSSDSGAHGYTF TGCGCCAGCAGCTCTGATTCAGGGGCTCATGGCTACACCTTC
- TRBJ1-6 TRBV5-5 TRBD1 CASSPQGSSYNSPLHF TGTGCCAGCAGCCCACAGGGGAGCTCCTATAATTCACCCCTCCACTTT
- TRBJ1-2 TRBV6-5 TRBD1 CASSRSRGRNYGYTF TGTGCCAGCAGCCGATCCAGGGGGAGGAACTATGGCTACACCTTC
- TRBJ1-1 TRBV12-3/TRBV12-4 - CASRIDNGREAFF TGTGCCAGCAGAATCGACAATGGACGGGAAGCTTTCTTT
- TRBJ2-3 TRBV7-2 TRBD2 CASSSLGGGAQYF TGTGCCAGCAGCTCCCTTGGCGGGGGGGCGCAGTATTTT
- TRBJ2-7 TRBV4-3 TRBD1 CASSFSGTGENYEQYF TGCGCCAGCAGTTTTAGCGGGACAGGGGAGAACTACGAGCAGTACTTC
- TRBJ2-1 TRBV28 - CASKGGRSYNEQFF TGTGCCAGCAAAGGGGGAAGGTCCTACAATGAGCAGTTCTTC
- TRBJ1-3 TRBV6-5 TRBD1 CASSPRTGTGNTIYF TGTGCCAGCAGTCCCCGGACAGGAACTGGAAACACCATATATTTT
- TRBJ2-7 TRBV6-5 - CASRRVFYEQYF TGTGCCAGCAGGAGAGTATTCTACGAGCAGTACTTC
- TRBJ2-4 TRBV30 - CAWSVSKQNIQYF TGTGCCTGGAGTGTCAGTAAACAAAACATTCAGTACTTC
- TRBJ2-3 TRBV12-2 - CASRPGHLGQGADTQYF TGTGCAAGTCGCCCCGGGCATCTTGGACAGGGGGCAGATACGCAGTATTTT
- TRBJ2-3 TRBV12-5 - CASGSTFGAARDTQYF TGTGCTAGTGGTTCGACCTTTGGGGCAGCGCGCGATACGCAGTATTTT
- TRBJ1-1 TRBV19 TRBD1 CASTFRGDRAMNTEAFF TGTGCCAGCACATTCAGGGGGGACAGGGCCATGAACACTGAAGCTTTCTTT
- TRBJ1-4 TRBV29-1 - CSVVKNEKLFF TGCAGCGTTGTAAAAAATGAAAAACTGTTTTTT
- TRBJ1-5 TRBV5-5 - CASSLGVSNQPQHF TGTGCCAGCTCCTTGGGGGTATCTAATCAGCCCCAGCATTTT
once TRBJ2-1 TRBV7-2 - CASSLVPSSYNEQFF TGTGCCAGCAGCTTAGTACCTAGCTCCTACAATGAGCAGTTCTTC
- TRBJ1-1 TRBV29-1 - CSVRLGPRNTEAFF TGCAGCGTGAGACTCGGACCCAGGAACACTGAAGCTTTCTTT
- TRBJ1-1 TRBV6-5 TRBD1 CASSNTGGSTEAFF TGTGCCAGCAGTAATACAGGGGGATCGACTGAAGCTTTCTTT
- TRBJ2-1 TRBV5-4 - CASSLNGGNEQFF TGTGCCAGCAGCTTGAACGGAGGGAATGAGCAGTTCTTC
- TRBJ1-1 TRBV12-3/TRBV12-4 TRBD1 CDRGWYVDTEAFF TGTGACAGGGGCTGGTATGTTGACACTGAAGCTTTCTTT
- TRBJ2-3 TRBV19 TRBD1 CASSRTGTGITDTQYF TGTGCCAGTAGTCGAACCGGGACAGGGATTACAGATACGCAGTATTTT
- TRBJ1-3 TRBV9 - CASSVVRDLKPGGNTIYF TGTGCCAGCAGCGTAGTGCGAGACTTAAAACCGGGAGGAAACACCATATATTTT
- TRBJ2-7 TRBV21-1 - CASSLEGQLDSYEQYF TGTGCCAGCAGCCTCGAGGGGCAATTGGACTCCTACGAGCAGTACTTC
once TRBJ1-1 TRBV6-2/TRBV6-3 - CASSLRGRGSGTEAFF TGTGCCAGCAGTCTCCGAGGGAGAGGGAGTGGCACTGAAGCTTTCTTT
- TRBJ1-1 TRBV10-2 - CASSGTVNTEAFF TGCGCCAGCAGCGGGACGGTGAACACTGAAGCTTTCTTT
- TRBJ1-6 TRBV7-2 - CASSLVPRGGSSPLHF TGTGCCAGCAGCTTAGTACCCCGGGGGGGGTCTTCACCCCTCCACTTT
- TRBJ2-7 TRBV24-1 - CATSDSRRAEQYF TGTGCCACCAGTGACTCCCGGCGGGCCGAGCAGTACTTC
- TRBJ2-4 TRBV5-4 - CASSSREQGAGNIQYF TGTGCCAGCAGCTCGAGGGAGCAGGGAGCGGGAAACATTCAGTACTTC
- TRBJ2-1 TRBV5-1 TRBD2 CASSSPTSGGAENEQFF TGCGCCAGCAGCTCTCCGACTAGCGGGGGGGCCGAGAATGAGCAGTTCTTC
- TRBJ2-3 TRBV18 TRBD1 CASSDIPVGRTGLYTDTQYF TGTGCCAGCTCAGATATACCAGTTGGTCGGACAGGTCTCTACACAGATACGCAGTATTTT
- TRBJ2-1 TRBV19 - CASSESGPAYNEQFF TGTGCCAGTAGTGAATCCGGACCCGCGTACAATGAGCAGTTCTTC
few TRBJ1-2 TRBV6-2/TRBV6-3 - CASSYRDNYGYTF TGTGCCAGCAGTTACCGGGACAACTATGGCTACACCTTC
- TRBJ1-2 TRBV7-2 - CASSLGAENYGYTF TGTGCCAGCAGCTTAGGAGCCGAAAACTATGGCTACACCTTC
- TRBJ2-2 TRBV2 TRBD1 CASSVMGQGSTGELFF TGTGCCAGCAGTGTGATGGGACAGGGATCGACCGGGGAGCTGTTTTTT
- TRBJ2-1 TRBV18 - CASSPPWGPANPYNEQFF TGTGCCAGCTCACCACCGTGGGGACCAGCCAACCCCTACAATGAGCAGTTCTTC
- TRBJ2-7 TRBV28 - CASSLTGDEQYF TGTGCCAGCAGTTTAACGGGGGACGAGCAGTACTTC
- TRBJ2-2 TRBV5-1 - CASSLEQLNTGELFF TGCGCCAGCAGCTTGGAACAGTTGAACACCGGGGAGCTGTTTTTT